This passage covers 17 T cell receptor beta chains from one sample sequenced in a study of CD8 T cells in ankylosing spondylitis. TCRdb ran MiXCR on the 5' RACE reads and lists one entry per CDR3 protein. The sample contains 160,000 or so distinct CDR3 sequences, approximately 9% of which appear only once. Sequencing used blood, either unsorted or a sorted T cell fraction (not recorded which). These receptors were collected from a female donor with ankylosing spondylitis or in good health (not recorded which).

Concerning this clonotype itself: A read error may account for a junction end that differs from germline. The chain recombines TRBV12-3 or TRBV12-4 with TRBJ2-1, with D possibly matching TRBD2 (5 bases). The CDR3 length is 15 residues. This CDR3 is CASSLAVGSYNEQFF. CDR3 DNA sequence: TGTGCCAGCAGTCTAGCAGTGGGGTCCTACAATGAGCAGTTCTTC.

This chain connects TRBV19 to TRBJ2-7; the match to TRBD1 covers 9 bases. V dropped 5 bases and J dropped 5; count of bases not matched to a gene: 13. The CDR3 has 16 residues. Germline-derived CDR1 and CDR2 are LNHDA and SQIVND (reference sequence). The CDR3 protein is CASSAPGTGIVNEQYF. As DNA, the CDR3 is TGTGCCAGTAGTGCTCCCGGGACAGGGATTGTTAACGAGCAGTACTTC.

The chain uses TRBV28 and TRBJ2-2, with D possibly being TRBD2 (5 bases). V shed 6 bases and J shed 3 bases, with 11 bases lying between them. The CDR3 contains 14 residues. Germline V gene lookup returns CDR1 MDHEN and CDR2 SYDVKM. CDR3 bases: TGTGCCAGCAGCCTCCGCGGGTACACCGGGGAGCTGTTTTTT. Protein: CASSLRGYTGELFF.

The rearrangement uses TRBV20-1 and TRBJ2-1, with D tentatively TRBD2 (6 bases). The ends were cut back, 0 bases at V and 14 bases at J, with 17 bases in the middle. The CDR3 is 13 residues long. Germline V lookup: CDR1 DFQATT, CDR2 SNEGSKA (reference sequence). DNA of the CDR3: TGCAGTGCTAGAGATCGGGGGAGCTTAGGCAAGTTCTTC. Protein sequence: CSARDRGSLGKFF.

This clonotype was recorded a few times. The V call is TRBV30, the J call TRBJ2-2; D might be TRBD2 (5 bases). V was trimmed by 0 bases and J by 4 bases, leaving 6 bases between them. CDR3 length: 13 residues. Germline V lookup: CDR1 GTSNPN, CDR2 SVGIG (reference sequence). In DNA, the CDR3 is TGTGCCTGGAGTGTAGGGAGCACCGGGGAGCTGTTTTTT. Translating gives CAWSVGSTGELFF.

The table lists this clonotype with a few counts. The chain employs TRBV7-9 and TRBJ2-2, with D tentatively TRBD1 (5 bases). Germline V gene sequence: CDR1 SEHNR, CDR2 FQNEAQ (reference sequence). The V end lost 6 bases, the J end lost 9 bases, and 8 bases lay between the germline ends. The CDR3 loop spans 11 amino acids. CDR3 in DNA: TGTGCCAGCAGGGTGGACAGGGAGCTGTTTTTT. Its protein product is CASRVDRELFF.

The chain couples TRBV20-1 to TRBJ2-7; TRBD2 matches 7 bases. From germline, CDR1 is DFQATT and CDR2 SNEGSKA (reference sequence). This CDR3 region has 14 residues. The V and J ends lost 4 bases and 3 bases, in that order; junction bases with no gene match: 9. CDR3 bases: TGCAGTGCTAACAAGCTAGCGGTACACTACGAGCAGTACTTC. Protein product: CSANKLAVHYEQYF.

This clonotype has just a few counts. The chain couples TRBV30 to TRBJ2-1; the match to TRBD2 covers 8 bases. The CDR3 covers 14 residues. V lost 5 bases, J lost 7 bases, and 10 bases stayed unmatched. The germline CDR1 and CDR2 sequences are GTSNPN and SVGIG (reference sequence). The CDR3 DNA reads TGTGCCTGGGACCCCAGCGGGAGTTCGAATGAGCAGTTCTTC. It translates to CAWDPSGSSNEQFF.

The chain joins TRBV6-5 to TRBJ1-6; TRBD1 agrees at 8 bases. Germline trimming cut 2 bases from V and 8 bases from J; bases unmatched to any gene: 2. The germline V gene encodes CDR1 MNHEY and CDR2 SVGAGI. The CDR3 is 14 amino acids. CDR3 residues: CASSYPGGDSPLHF. The CDR3 nucleotides are TGTGCCAGCAGTTACCCAGGGGGCGATTCACCCCTCCACTTT.

There are a few counts of this clonotype. The rearrangement joins TRBV20-1 to TRBJ1-5; D unclear. Germline V gives CDR1 DFQATT, CDR2 SNEGSKA (reference sequence). This CDR3 region has 9 residues. The CDR3 sequence is CAVGQPQHF. The CDR3 nucleotides read TGCGCGGTCGGCCAGCCCCAGCATTTT.

This chain connects TRBV28 to TRBJ2-1, with TRBD1 matching over 9 bases. This CDR3 is built from 15 residues. The V gene end was trimmed by 2 bases and the J gene end by 10 bases; junction bases not matched to a gene: 9. Germline V lookup: CDR1 MDHEN, CDR2 SYDVKM. The CDR3 nucleotides are TGTGCCAGCAGTTTAGAGGGACAGGGTTTTAACGAGCAGTTCTTC. Amino acid sequence: CASSLEGQGFNEQFF.

This clonotype was seen at least ten times. The chain uses TRBV4-3 and TRBJ2-3; D is perhaps TRBD2 (5 bases). Germline V lookup: CDR1 LGHNA, CDR2 YSLEER. The CDR3 is 13 residues long. Trimming removed 4 bases at V and 7 bases at J, with 12 bases between. In nucleotides, the CDR3 is TGCGCCAGCAGCCCCGGTGGAGGACATACGCAGTATTTT. This encodes CASSPGGGHTQYF.

The chain's CDR3 is CASSHLSLAGSSYNEQFF. CDR3 DNA: TGTGCCAGCAGCCATCTCTCGTTAGCGGGCAGCTCCTACAATGAGCAGTTCTTC. The genes are TRBV3-1 and TRBJ2-1, with 7 bases lining up with TRBD2. Germline loops: CDR1 LGHDT, CDR2 YNNKEL (reference sequence). The CDR3 spans 18 residues. V lost 3 bases, J lost 0 bases, and 11 bases stayed unmatched.

A remark on this clonotype: A much larger clone sits a single nucleotide away, making a read error possible. The V call is TRBV7-6, the J call TRBJ2-2, with D perhaps TRBD1 or TRBD2 (5 bases each). The length of the CDR3 is 14 residues. Germline assignment: CDR1 SGHVS and CDR2 FNYEAQ. CDR3 DNA: TGTGCCAGCAGCTTAAGGGTCGGGACCGGGGAGCTGGTTTTT. This gives the protein CASSLRVGTGELVF.

This clonotype was observed a few times. This chain uses TRBV15 with TRBJ2-2; no definite D call. The V and J ends lost 0 bases and 5 bases respectively, with 7 bases between them. The CDR3 covers 14 residues. In germline, CDR1 is LNHNV, CDR2 YYDKDF (reference sequence). In DNA form, the CDR3 reads TGTGCCACCAGCAGAGATAGGCAGACCGGGGAGCTGTTTTTT. As protein: CATSRDRQTGELFF.

This clonotype was observed many times. The chain combines TRBV2 with TRBJ2-1; 9 positions match TRBD1. Germline lookup yields CDR1 SNHLY and CDR2 FYNNEI. This CDR3 region has 15 residues. J lost 6 bases, V lost 5 bases, and 8 bases had no gene match. CDR3 DNA sequence: TGTGCCAGCAGTCCCCGGGGGACAGGGCTCAATGAGCAGTTCTTC. Its translation is CASSPRGTGLNEQFF. Looking up the rest from reference TRBV2 and TRBJ2-1 gives the full variable domain: EPEVTQTPSHQVTQMGQEVILRCVPISNHLYFYWYRQILGQKVEFLVSFYNNEISEKSEIFDDQFSVERPDGSNFTLKIRSTKLEDSAMYFCASSPRGTGLNEQFFGPGTRLTVL.

V and J are TRBV20-1 and TRBJ2-1; D unresolved. Germline CDR1 is DFQATT and CDR2 is SNEGSKA (reference sequence). Deletions cut 6 bases from V and 8 bases from J, with 14 bases between. The CDR3 totals 12 residues. CDR3 in DNA: TGCAGTGCGCGCCCCATTGACCATGAGCAGTTCTTC. Protein: CSARPIDHEQFF.